Shown below are 4 T cell receptor beta chains from a single sample sequenced in a study of shared T cell receptors in the human thymus (dated by TCRdb to about 2021). The protocol used for the library was the immunoSEQ multiplex PCR assay. TCRdb took over this immuneACCESS table, retaining in-frame rearrangements with V and J assigned. Such tables are incomplete; in checked studies, under half of the missing clones stem from an unresolved V gene, and the remainder is unexplained. This sample has about 660,000 clones in its table, and 88% of those were observed once. The top ten hold about 0.01% of the sample. The same specimen was also included in a second study, on human thymus T cells.

Material for sequencing was thymocytes. These receptor sequences come from a boy in the first two years of life with a congenital heart defect. Donor details come from another sample of the same person, matched by shared clones.

The chain joins TRBV7-9 to TRBJ2-4, with TRBD1 identical over 8 bases. The CDR3 covers 14 residues. Germline CDR1 and CDR2: SEHNR and FQNEAQ (reference sequence). J lost 6 bases, V lost 10 bases, and 11 bases had no gene match. The CDR3 loop reads CAISSPGTGNIQYF. The DNA of the CDR3 is TGTGCCATATCCTCCCCCGGGACAGGAAACATTCAGTACTTC.

This clone was detected only a few times. This rearrangement joins TRBV27 to TRBJ1-2; 8 nucleotides line up with TRBD1. V lost 2 bases and J lost 8; bases outside the gene matches: 7. CDR1 and CDR2 from the germline V gene are MNHEY and SMNVEV (reference sequence). The CDR3 runs to 14 residues. DNA of the CDR3: TGTGCCAGCAGTTTAGGGCAGGGGGCGGGAGGCTACACCTTC. This encodes CASSLGQGAGGYTF.

V is TRBV15 and J is TRBJ2-7, with 10 nucleotides matching TRBD2. This CDR3 comprises 19 residues. In germline, CDR1 is LNHNV, CDR2 YYDKDF (reference sequence). V shed 0 bases, J shed 4 bases, and the junction held 15 bases outside the gene matches. The CDR3 nucleotides read TGTGCCACCAGCAGAGATACCGGGACTAGCGACCCTAAAGGGTACGAGCAGTACTTC. Protein product: CATSRDTGTSDPKGYEQYF.

The sample holds a few counts of this clone. The chain carries TRBV6-6 and TRBJ1-2; D might be TRBD1 (6 bases). V was trimmed by 1 base and J by 4 bases, leaving 10 bases between them. Germline loops: CDR1 MNHNY, CDR2 SVGAGI (reference sequence). The CDR3 is 14 residues long. The CDR3 bases are TGTGCCAGCAGTTACTTCAACAGGGTCTATGGCTACACCTTC. It yields the protein CASSYFNRVYGYTF.